The rows below give T cell receptor beta chains drawn from one sample of a study of regulatory T cells in long-lasting Graves disease. Each CDR3 protein gets one entry after TCRdb re-called the multiplex PCR reads with MiXCR. The repertoire includes 350,000 to 450,000 distinct CDR3 sequences, 15% to 20% of them detected once, and about 32% sits in the top ten. This same sample was also part of a study on T cells in Graves' hyperthyroidism and ophthalmopathy.

The sample consisted of peripheral blood mononuclear cells (PBMCs), taken at new diagnosis, from a patient treated with antithyroid drugs. Receptors were obtained from a man between 35 and 55 years old with Graves disease. CDR3s include the opening cysteine and the closing phenylalanine or tryptophan. The order of the fields is J gene, V gene, CDR3 protein.

TRBJ2-2 TRBV19 CASAPRVTGELFF
TRBJ2-3 TRBV3-1 CASSPSVNADTQYF
TRBJ1-4 TRBV18 CASSPPLQGSEKLFF
TRBJ2-7 TRBV27 CASSLRRAGGEQYF
TRBJ2-1 TRBV18 CASSPPVGGDGEQFF
TRBJ2-3 TRBV12-3/TRBV12-4 CASSWTGRVDTQYF
TRBJ2-1 TRBV12-5 CASGGGLGQFF
TRBJ2-7 TRBV27 CASSLRQPYEQYF
TRBJ2-3 TRBV28 CASSFRGQRTDTQYF
TRBJ2-3 TRBV2 CASSEAGLAGGQYF
TRBJ2-3 TRBV29-1 CSAGQGADTQYF
TRBJ2-3 TRBV5-1 CASSLWTGGNTDTQYF
TRBJ2-7 TRBV28 CACSWQSSYEQYF
TRBJ2-3 TRBV12-3/TRBV12-4 CASSFTERGSTDTQYF
TRBJ2-5 TRBV15 CATSGGMETQYF
TRBJ2-5 TRBV7-2 CASSLQTGQETQYF
TRBJ2-5 TRBV7-9 CASSAYTDPQETQYF
TRBJ2-1 TRBV3-1 CASSHPGGLEQFF
TRBJ2-3 TRBV15 CATSSQTSGVDTQYF
TRBJ2-1 TRBV6-5 CASSYTSDYYNEQFF
TRBJ1-3 TRBV18 CASSQVSARGDSGNTIYF
TRBJ2-5 TRBV7-2 CASSLAARRGETQYF
. TRBV5-1 CASSLVAGKQETQYF
TRBJ2-7 TRBV5-1 CASSLNRQYEQYF
TRBJ1-3 TRBV5-1 CASKFLSSGNTIYF
TRBJ2-3 TRBV7-8 CASSLRLASTDTQYF
TRBJ2-2 TRBV6-2/TRBV6-3 CASSSRRGLTGELFF
TRBJ2-3 TRBV4-1 CASSQEDLTVPLF
TRBJ2-1 TRBV9 CASSPRGWTPNEQFF
TRBJ2-1 TRBV6-2/TRBV6-3 CASSYSTAGGNIYNEQFF
TRBJ1-5 TRBV6-1 CASIWSGDSNQPQHF
TRBJ1-1 TRBV7-2 CASSRTRGATEAFF
TRBJ1-4 TRBV20-1 CSSGGFGANEKLFF
TRBJ2-7 TRBV18 CASSPRTGAYEQYF
TRBJ2-2 TRBV5-1 CASSQTGGGTGELFF
TRBJ2-3 TRBV18 CASSRYQDTQYF
TRBJ1-1 TRBV6-1 CASRAQPATEAFF
TRBJ2-4 TRBV3-1 CASSPPTGRGGLGIQYF
TRBJ2-5 TRBV25-1 CASSERTGIYQYF
TRBJ2-1 TRBV7-9 CASSKRYSGGALNEQFF
TRBJ2-1 TRBV18 CASSTTQDNEQFF
TRBJ2-2 TRBV10-3 CAISIRGNTGELFF
TRBJ1-6 TRBV2 CASSQQGARGSPLHF
TRBJ1-1 TRBV20-1 CSARAHGQGYTEAFF
TRBJ2-7 TRBV12-3/TRBV12-4 CASSLGQGVYEQYF
TRBJ2-3 TRBV12-5 CASGLVQSGQLTDTQYF
TRBJ2-3 TRBV20-1 CSAQGGTSTDTQYF
TRBJ2-7 TRBV5-1 CASSLWLAREQYF